This T cell receptor beta chain was identified during a study of blood T cell repertoires in COVID-19. The V gene end was trimmed by 6 bases and the J gene end by 10 bases; junction bases not matched to a gene: 10. This CDR3 comprises 15 residues. Per the germline V gene, CDR1 is SGHTA and CDR2 is FQGNSA. Original analysis: Reference gene primer amplification yielded estimated nucleated cell counts. The data were produced by immunoSEQ multiplex PCR, yet TCRdb's version contains in-frame clones alone and is incomplete. D and trimming were read from the DNA, whereas the V and J calls and clone size are those reported in that table. Of 85,000 to 100,000 clones listed, roughly 75% are singletons.

The chain couples TRBV7-2 to TRBJ1-6; 9 positions match TRBD1. This TCR was recovered from a man aged 45-65 years who had recovered from COVID-19. Sequencing input: peripheral blood. CDR3 protein: CASSPGGTGKSPLHF. For the CDR3, the DNA is TGTGCCAGCAGTCCAGGGGGGACAGGGAAATCACCCCTCCACTTT.